The rows below give T cell receptor beta chains drawn from one sample of a study of vaccination effects on CD4 cells after COVID-19. No antigen is known for these receptors. The table came from immunoSEQ multiplex PCR; TCRdb's copy has only in-frame clones and leaves some out. There are about 59,000 clones in the sample; about 73% occur only once, and roughly 2% lies in the top ten. This specimen was CD4+ T cells from PBMCs cultured with HCoV-OC43 spike peptides, taken after COVID-19 vaccination. All receptors come from a human donor who received a COVID-19 vaccine. The CDR3 runs from the conserved cysteine through the conserved F or W. D genes are given only for firm matches. Expanded clones get a size class; other rows say once, few or many, or leave the size out.

J,D,V,size,DNA,CDR3
TRBJ1-2,NA,TRBV18,NA,TGTGCCAGCTCACCACCAACCACGACGTATCTTAACTATGGCTACACCTTC,CASSPPTTTYLNYGYTF
TRBJ2-3,NA,TRBV24-1,NA,TGTGCCACCAGTGATTTCGGGGGAGGTGCAGATACGCAGTATTTT,CATSDFGGGADTQYF
TRBJ2-5,NA,TRBV12-5,NA,TGTGCTAGTGGTTTGGGACAGGTGCGAGAGACCCAGTACTTC,CASGLGQVRETQYF
TRBJ2-1,NA,TRBV18,NA,TGTGCCAGCTCACCACCTACAGGGCGGAATGAGCAGTTCTTC,CASSPPTGRNEQFF
TRBJ2-3,NA,TRBV24-1,NA,TGTGCCACCAGTGATCCCGGGACTTCCACAGATACGCAGTATTTT,CATSDPGTSTDTQYF
TRBJ2-3,TRBD2,TRBV28,NA,TGTGCCGGCGGGGGGCCCACAGATACGCAGTATTTT,CAGGGPTDTQYF
TRBJ2-3,TRBD2,TRBV19,NA,TGTGCCAGTAGAAAAGCGGGGGAAACTGCAGATACGCAGTATTTT,CASRKAGETADTQYF
TRBJ1-1,TRBD1,TRBV3-1/TRBV3-2,NA,TGTGCCAGCAGCCAATTGCCAGGGGGGACTGAAGCTTTCTTT,CASSQLPGGTEAFF
TRBJ1-6,NA,TRBV6-5,few,TGTGCCAGCAGTTACTACCCGTCCAGTGGGAATTCACCCCTCCACTTT,CASSYYPSSGNSPLHF
TRBJ2-3,NA,TRBV11-2,NA,TGTGCCAGCAGCCCAGGCGGGGGCAGGGGCAATCAGCCCCAGTATTTT,CASSPGGGRGNQPQYF
TRBJ1-1,NA,TRBV11-2,NA,TGTGCCAGCAGCACACTCGGGCTACATCGGGGGTACACTGAAGCTTTCTTT,CASSTLGLHRGYTEAFF
TRBJ1-2,TRBD1,TRBV3-1/TRBV3-2,NA,TGTGCCAGCAGCCAAGTGACAGGGCGGGGTGGCTACACCTTC,CASSQVTGRGGYTF
TRBJ1-2,NA,TRBV6-2/TRBV6-3,NA,TGTGCCAGCAGTCACTCGGGGGAGCCCGCCGGCTACACCTTC,CASSHSGEPAGYTF
TRBJ2-2,TRBD1,TRBV6-6,once,TGTGCCAGCAGTTACGCAGGGGGACAAGAGACCGGGGAGCTGTTTTTT,CASSYAGGQETGELFF
TRBJ2-2,NA,TRBV6-5,few,TGTGCCAGCAGTTCCGATTACACCGGGGAGCTGTTTTTT,CASSSDYTGELFF
TRBJ1-1,NA,TRBV19,NA,TGTGCCAGTAAGCCGCGCGTGGAGACGCCTGAAGCTTTCTTT,CASKPRVETPEAFF
TRBJ2-3,NA,TRBV4-3,NA,TGCGTCCCCCTATCGGGGCGGAGGGGGGACACAGATACGCAGTATTTT,CVPLSGRRGDTDTQYF
TRBJ1-5,NA,TRBV7-2,few,TGTGCCAGCAGTTTATACCCCCAGGGGCAGGGACAGCCCCAGCATTTT,CASSLYPQGQGQPQHF
TRBJ1-2,NA,TRBV4-3,NA,TGCGCCAGCAGCCAAGACAGCTATGGCTACACCTTC,CASSQDSYGYTF
TRBJ1-2,NA,TRBV21-1,once,TGTGCCAGCAGCAAAGAAGTCAGGGAGAACTATGGCTACACCTTC,CASSKEVRENYGYTF
TRBJ2-4,NA,TRBV28,NA,TGTGCCAGCAGTTTATGGGAAGCCAAAAACATTCAGTACTTC,CASSLWEAKNIQYF
TRBJ2-5,NA,TRBV15,NA,TGTGCCACCAGCAGAAGGGGGGCTCTTGAGACCCAGTACTTC,CATSRRGALETQYF
TRBJ1-3,NA,TRBV9,few,TGTGCCAGCAGCCCGACTTCGGGGCCGGGAAACACCATATATTTT,CASSPTSGPGNTIYF
TRBJ2-4,NA,TRBV24-1,NA,TGTGCCACCAGCGCTCGGATAGGGGACATTCAGTACTTC,CATSARIGDIQYF
TRBJ1-4,NA,TRBV4-1,NA,TGCGCCAGCAGCCAGCCTACGGACCCCCGCCCGGAAAAACTGTTTTTT,CASSQPTDPRPEKLFF
TRBJ1-6,NA,TRBV7-2,few,TGTGCCAGCAGCTTAGGGGCAGCCGTAACCCTTTATAATTCACCCCTCCACTTT,CASSLGAAVTLYNSPLHF
TRBJ2-5,NA,TRBV18,NA,TGTGCCAGCTCACCGGGGACCCAAGAGACCCAGTACTTC,CASSPGTQETQYF
TRBJ2-5,NA,TRBV7-3,few,TGTGCCAGCAGCTTAACCAGGGCAGAGACCCAGTACTTC,CASSLTRAETQYF
TRBJ1-2,TRBD1,TRBV27,NA,TGTGCCAGCAGACAAAACAAACAGGGGAGGTATGGCTACACCTTC,CASRQNKQGRYGYTF
TRBJ1-4,NA,TRBV7-9,NA,TGTGCCAGCAGCTTACTAGCAACTAATGAAAAACTGTTTTTT,CASSLLATNEKLFF
TRBJ2-2,NA,TRBV20-1,NA,TGCAGTGCTAGTATGGGAGGGGAGCTGTTTTTT,CSASMGGELFF
TRBJ2-3,NA,TRBV6-5,NA,TGTGCCAGCAGTTCCGCCGGGGTCCGGGGAGATACGCAGTATTTT,CASSSAGVRGDTQYF
TRBJ2-1,TRBD1,TRBV19,NA,TGTGCCAGTAGTATACCGACCGGGACAGGGACGTTCTTC,CASSIPTGTGTFF
TRBJ2-3,NA,TRBV6-4,NA,TGTGCCACCGCCTCCGGGGGTGACACAGATACGCAGTATTTT,CATASGGDTDTQYF
TRBJ1-1,NA,TRBV18,NA,TGTGCCAGCTCACCACCGAGAGGGAGGGAAACTGAAGCTTTCTTT,CASSPPRGRETEAFF
TRBJ1-6,NA,TRBV5-1,NA,TGCGCCAGCAGCCCTGACAGCTATAATTCACCCCTCCACTTT,CASSPDSYNSPLHF
TRBJ2-5,NA,TRBV5-1,NA,TGCGCCAGCAGCTTGGCCGGAGGGGGCAATGGGGAGACCCAGTACTTC,CASSLAGGGNGETQYF
TRBJ1-3,NA,TRBV6-5,NA,TGTGCCAGCACAGACCCCGGGGGTAACACCATATATTTT,CASTDPGGNTIYF
TRBJ1-2,NA,TRBV28,NA,TGTGCCAGCAGTTTGGGCAGGGCTTATGGCTACACCTTC,CASSLGRAYGYTF
TRBJ1-4,NA,TRBV19,NA,TGTGCCAGTAGTATAACAGGCAGTGAAAAACTGTTTTTT,CASSITGSEKLFF
TRBJ2-3,NA,TRBV7-2,NA,TGTGCCAGCAGCTCCCGGGGTGGAGGAAACACAGATACGCAGTATTTT,CASSSRGGGNTDTQYF
TRBJ1-1,NA,TRBV11-2,NA,TGTGCCAGCAGCCAAGGAACTGAAGCTTTCTTT,CASSQGTEAFF
TRBJ2-5,NA,TRBV29-1,once,TGCAGCGTTGAAGATCCGGTAGGGTCCAGTTTGGAGACCCAGTACTTC,CSVEDPVGSSLETQYF
TRBJ1-4,TRBD1,TRBV7-2,NA,TGTGCCAGCAGCCGGGACAGAGGCAATGAAAAACTGTTTTTT,CASSRDRGNEKLFF
TRBJ2-5,NA,TRBV24-1,NA,TGTGCCACCAGTGATCCTTCGACAGACCAAGAGACCCAGTACTTC,CATSDPSTDQETQYF
TRBJ1-2,NA,TRBV20-1,few,TGCAGTGCTAGTCACGGGCTAGTGGGCTACACCTTC,CSASHGLVGYTF
TRBJ1-3,NA,TRBV4-3,NA,TGCGCCAGCAGCCAAGATTGGGGGGGCTCTGGAAACACCATATATTTT,CASSQDWGGSGNTIYF
TRBJ1-4,NA,TRBV6-5,NA,TGTGCCAGCAGTTACTTTTCCGGGGAAGTGGAAAAACTGTTTTTT,CASSYFSGEVEKLFF
TRBJ2-1,TRBD1,TRBV18,NA,TGTGCCAGCTCACCACAAGGACAGGGGGCAGGGGAGCAGTTCTTC,CASSPQGQGAGEQFF
TRBJ2-2,NA,TRBV5-1,NA,TGCGCCAGCAGCGCCCCGACATGGGGGACCGGGGAGCTGTTTTTT,CASSAPTWGTGELFF
TRBJ2-5,NA,TRBV5-1,NA,TGCGCCAGCAGCCCGACGGGGCAGGGACAAGAGACCCAGTACTTC,CASSPTGQGQETQYF
TRBJ1-4,NA,TRBV28,NA,TGTGCCAGCAGTTCCCCGGGTCCATCCTACGAAAAACTGTTTTTT,CASSSPGPSYEKLFF
TRBJ1-2,NA,TRBV2,NA,TGTGCCAGCAGTTCTGGAGGAGGTCTCTATGGCTACACCTTC,CASSSGGGLYGYTF